What follows are 21 T cell receptor beta chains derived from one specimen sequenced in a study of OX40 agonist ivuxolimab in advanced cancers. Produced via immunoSEQ multiplex PCR; TCRdb's table is partial and in-frame only. The repertoire consists of tens of thousands of clones, with roughly 87% occurring once and the leading ten covering over 1.2%. The sequencing used CD4+ or CD8+ T cells sorted from blood, collected in a trial of the OX40 agonist ivuxolimab. The receptors here all came from an adult with an advanced solid tumor such as melanoma, head and neck, liver or kidney cancer.

The gene calls are TRBV28 and TRBJ1-2; possible D gene TRBD1, 6 bases. Germline-derived CDR1 and CDR2 are MDHEN and SYDVKM. The ends were cut back, 4 bases at V and 6 bases at J, with 21 bases in the middle. CDR3 length: 16 amino acids. The CDR3 sequence is CASSSGGGWYSHGYTF. For the CDR3, the DNA is TGTGCCAGCAGTTCTGGAGGGGGTTGGTACTCCCATGGCTACACCTTC.

The V gene is TRBV7-3, the J gene TRBJ2-1; 12 nucleotides align to TRBD2. The junction had 6 bases not matched to a gene; V was cut back by 5 bases and J by 7 bases. Germline V gives CDR1 SGHTA, CDR2 FQGTGA. CDR3 length: 15 amino acids. The CDR3, as DNA: TGTGCCAGCAGCATCGGACTAGCGGGAATGAATGAGCAGTTCTTC. Translating gives CASSIGLAGMNEQFF.

The chain uses TRBV2 and TRBJ1-4; 8 nucleotides match TRBD1. Germline V gives CDR1 SNHLY, CDR2 FYNNEI. V shed 5 bases and J 8 bases; nucleotides not matched to a gene: 7. The CDR3 runs to 14 residues. This chain's CDR3 is CASSFDRGGEKLFF. The CDR3 DNA reads TGTGCCAGCAGTTTTGACAGGGGAGGGGAAAAACTGTTTTTT.

The chain is built from TRBV18 and TRBJ2-7; D possibly corresponds to TRBD2 (5 bases). Germline V gene lookup returns CDR1 KGHSH and CDR2 LQKENI. V was cut by 5 bases and J by 2 bases, with 13 bases left in between. The length of the CDR3 is 14 residues. The CDR3 here is CASSVRGLTYEQYF. In DNA, the CDR3 is TGTGCCAGCTCAGTACGAGGACTTACCTACGAGCAGTACTTC.

V is TRBV14 and J is TRBJ1-4; D perhaps matches TRBD1 (6 bases). The CDR3 has 17 residues. V dropped 3 bases and J dropped 8 bases, with 22 bases sitting between them. Germline lookup yields CDR1 SGHDN and CDR2 FVKESK. The CDR3 sequence is CASSQYVDWGLGEKLFF. Here the CDR3 DNA reads TGTGCCAGCAGCCAGTATGTGGATTGGGGGCTGGGCGAAAAACTGTTTTTT.

The chain has TRBV4-3 and TRBJ1-1, with D perhaps TRBD1 (6 bases). This CDR3 has 13 residues. The V gene's germline CDR1 is LGHNA and CDR2 YSLEER. V was trimmed by 1 base and J by 4 bases, leaving 7 bases between them. The CDR3 reads CASSQVRGTEAFF. CDR3 DNA: TGCGCCAGCAGCCAAGTCAGGGGCACTGAAGCTTTCTTT.

The chain has TRBV30 and TRBJ1-2; weak D call: TRBD1 (6 bases). CDR3 length: 13 amino acids. Germline V lookup: CDR1 GTSNPN, CDR2 SVGIG (reference sequence). The V gene lost 2 bases and the J gene lost 8 bases, with 15 bases spanning the gap. The CDR3 coding sequence is TGTGCCTGGAGTCCGAACAGGGAGACCGGCTACACCTTC. Its protein is CAWSPNRETGYTF.

The V and J genes are TRBV28 and TRBJ1-4; no firm D call. The CDR3 is made up of 13 amino acids. Germline CDR1 is MDHEN and CDR2 is SYDVKM. With 1 base removed from V and 8 bases from J, the gap between germline ends came to 8 bases. The CDR3 loop reads CASSLSPQEKLFF. The CDR3 region has the DNA TGTGCCAGCAGTTTATCCCCTCAAGAAAAACTGTTTTTT.

This chain connects TRBV7-3 to TRBJ2-1; 9 positions match TRBD1. V was clipped by 0 bases and J by 3 bases; unmatched bases: 6. Germline-derived CDR1 and CDR2 are SGHTA and FQGTGA. CDR3 size: 17 residues. The DNA of the CDR3 is TGTGCCAGCAGCTTAACATTAGGGGGACAGGGCTACAATGAGCAGTTCTTC. The encoded protein is CASSLTLGGQGYNEQFF.

This chain links TRBV9 with TRBJ2-5; TRBD2 aligns across 9 bases. The CDR3 contains 15 residues. Germline V gene data show CDR1 as SGDLS and CDR2 as YYNGEE. The junction had 9 bases not matched to a gene; V was cut back by 4 bases and J by 5 bases. CDR3 residues: CASSPLDSGSETQYF. The CDR3 bases are TGTGCCAGCAGCCCCCTGGATAGCGGGAGTGAGACCCAGTACTTC.

The V call is TRBV4-3, the J call TRBJ2-5; D is possibly TRBD1 or TRBD2 (6 bases each). This CDR3 comprises 15 residues. Germline lookup yields CDR1 LGHNA and CDR2 YSLEER. The ends were cut back, 0 bases at V and 4 bases at J, with 12 bases in the middle. The CDR3 is CASSQDTGGPETQYF. Written as DNA, the CDR3 is TGCGCCAGCAGCCAAGATACCGGGGGCCCAGAGACCCAGTACTTC.

The chain uses TRBV9 and TRBJ1-1; the D is unclear. V shed 4 bases and J shed 0 bases, with 7 bases lying between them. Germline assignment: CDR1 SGDLS and CDR2 YYNGEE. This CDR3 is built from 13 residues. The CDR3 nucleotides are TGTGCCAGCAGCCACCAGGTGAACACTGAAGCTTTCTTT. It translates to CASSHQVNTEAFF.

The chain joins TRBV7-2 to TRBJ2-7; 8 nucleotides agree with TRBD2. Germline CDR1 reads SGHTA; CDR2 reads FQGNSA. The ends lost 4 bases at V and 10 bases at J; junction bases unmatched: 15. CDR3 length: 15 amino acids. CDR3 sequence (DNA): TGTGCCAGCAGCTCCAATGCCGGGAGGGGATTTCGCCAGTACTTC. Protein product: CASSSNAGRGFRQYF.

This chain uses TRBV4-2 with TRBJ2-3, with D maybe TRBD2 (6 bases). Looked up from germline, CDR1 is LGHNA and CDR2 is YNFKEQ. The CDR3 is 16 amino acids. With 0 bases removed from V and 3 bases from J, the gap between germline ends came to 13 bases. CDR3 in DNA: TGTGCCAGCAGCCAAGATTGGCGGGGTGGGACAGATACGCAGTATTTT. As protein: CASSQDWRGGTDTQYF.

The chain employs TRBV7-9 and TRBJ1-4; D possibly corresponds to TRBD1 (6 bases). The V end lost 5 bases, the J end lost 7 bases, and 20 bases lay between the germline ends. Per germline, CDR1 SEHNR and CDR2 FQNEAQ (reference sequence). The CDR3 is 16 amino acids. In DNA form, the CDR3 reads TGTGCCAGCAGCCCACCGACAGGCCTCGGGGGTGAAAAACTGTTTTTT. Encoded protein: CASSPPTGLGGEKLFF.

The CDR3 DNA follows: TGTGCCAGCAGTACCCAGGGACCCTATGGCTACACCTTC. Protein product: CASSTQGPYGYTF. The chain links TRBV28 to TRBJ1-2; D is possibly TRBD1 (5 bases). This CDR3 has 13 amino acids. CDR1 is MDHEN, CDR2 SYDVKM, per germline. The V and J ends lost 5 bases and 4 bases respectively, with 11 bases between them.

This chain uses TRBV7-3 with TRBJ2-1, with D hard to call. Trimming removed 5 bases from V and 4 bases from J, with 12 bases in between. Germline values: CDR1 SGHTA, CDR2 FQGTGA. The CDR3 has 14 amino acids. The CDR3 DNA reads TGTGCCAGCAGCCCTTGGGCAGGTTACAATGAGCAGTTCTTC. This sequence encodes CASSPWAGYNEQFF. Using reference TRBV7-3 and TRBJ2-1 for the parts outside the CDR3, the full variable domain is GAGVSQTPSNKVTEKGKYVELRCDPISGHTALYWYRQSLGQGPEFLIYFQGTGAADDSGLPNDRFFAVRPEGSVSTLKIQRTERGDSAVYLCASSPWAGYNEQFFGPGTRLTVL.

J is TRBJ1-4 and V is TRBV7-8; D uncertain. CDR1 SGHVS and CDR2 FQNEAQ come from the germline V gene. This CDR3 has 14 residues. V was trimmed by 1 base and J by 8 bases, leaving 11 bases between them. The CDR3 DNA sequence: TGTGCCAGCAGCTTAGAATTATTAGAGGAAAAACTGTTTTTT. It translates to CASSLELLEEKLFF.

This clone occurred once. The DNA of the CDR3 is TGTGCCAGCAGCTTAGTTCCCAAAACTGAAGCTTTCTTT. Protein: CASSLVPKTEAFF. The rearrangement uses TRBV7-9 and TRBJ1-1; D unclear. Germline V gene sequence: CDR1 SEHNR, CDR2 FQNEAQ (reference sequence). V was shortened by 1 base and J by 5 bases, with 8 bases between the two germline ends. This CDR3 spans 13 amino acids.

The genes are TRBV6-1 and TRBJ2-1, with 11 nucleotides matching TRBD2. Looked up from germline, CDR1 is MNHNS and CDR2 is SASEGT. This CDR3 is 15 amino acids long. J lost 3 bases, V lost 4 bases, and 2 bases had no gene match. CDR3 in amino acids: CASSGGTSGYNEQFF. In nucleotides, the CDR3 is TGTGCCAGCAGTGGAGGGACTAGCGGCTACAATGAGCAGTTCTTC.

CDR3 in amino acids: CASREGGGGEINQPQHF. The DNA of the CDR3 is TGTGCCAGCAGAGAAGGGGGAGGGGGCGAAATCAATCAGCCCCAGCATTTT. The chain joins TRBV28 to TRBJ1-5; 7 nucleotides line up with TRBD1. Trimming at V came to 6 bases and at J to 3 bases, leaving 14 bases not matched to a gene. This CDR3 spans 17 amino acids. The V gene's germline CDR1 is MDHEN and CDR2 SYDVKM.